This entry describes one T cell receptor beta chain. The target antigen is unknown. These data come from a study of T cell responses to AZD1222 COVID-19 vaccine. Study outcomes and limitations: Among the donors, most were white British and more were female, and clonal diversity was possibly underestimated.

Trimming took 7 bases from V and 3 from J; bases not matched to a gene: 6. The CDR3 runs 13 residues. Germline loops: CDR1 SNHLY, CDR2 FYNNEI. Measured with immunoSEQ multiplex PCR; TCRdb has only the in-frame clones, and not every one. The table has fewer than 200,000 clones, roughly 92% seen once; the top ten hold under 11%. Specimen: peripheral blood, collected on day 0 of AZD1222 vaccination. J is TRBJ2-7 and V is TRBV2; 7 bases are a match to TRBD1. The receptor was isolated from an adult in good health. CDR3: CASNDRVIYEQYF. CDR3 DNA sequence: TGTGCCAGCAACGACAGGGTGATCTACGAGCAGTACTTC.